This note documents a single T cell receptor beta chain sequence. As processed by the authors: Amplifying reference gene primers gave estimates of nucleated cell counts. Method: immunoSEQ multiplex PCR; TCRdb's copy keeps in-frame clones and lacks some. V, J and clone size reflect that table, while D and trimming were determined from the DNA. The table includes about 220,000 clones, around 83% detected once. The sample originates from a study of blood T cell repertoires in COVID-19. For the study at large: From T cells, B-cell-depleted T cells, or PBMCs came the material, which was cDNA or gDNA.

The V and J ends lost 5 bases and 10 bases respectively, with 14 bases between them. From germline, CDR1 is MNHEY and CDR2 SVGAGI. This CDR3 is 12 amino acids long. Sequencing was carried out using peripheral blood. The sequence was obtained from a woman aged 50 to 60 with acute or convalescent COVID-19. The chain employs TRBV6-5 and TRBJ1-1; D unresolved. In nucleotides, the CDR3 is TGTGCCAGCAGTCCACACCCCTTGCCAGCTTTCTTT. This sequence encodes CASSPHPLPAFF.